This T cell receptor (beta chain) came from a study of beta chain features in type 1 diabetes. Germline V gene lookup returns CDR1 MGHRA and CDR2 YSYEKL. V lost 1 base, J lost 4 bases, and 14 bases lay in between. This CDR3 contains 16 residues. Turning to this clone: Antigen unknown.

Sequenced material consisted of expressed TCRB transcripts (all of the isolated RNA was reverse transcribed). Using immunoSEQ multiplex PCR, the repertoire was profiled, and TCRdb retains in-frame clones only, with some absent. The sample consists of roughly 400,000 clones, approximately 15% of them appearing once. General study points: For TCRB rearrangement, an influence of HLA type remained unresolved here.

This chain uses TRBV4-1 with TRBJ1-5, with a tentative D call TRBD1 (5 bases). Sequenced input: naive CD4+ T cells from blood. The receptor was derived from a man in his thirties or forties in good health. The CDR3 DNA follows: TGCGCCAGCAGCCAAGCGCCCAGGGTAGGAAATCAGCCCCAGCATTTT. This translates into CASSQAPRVGNQPQHF.